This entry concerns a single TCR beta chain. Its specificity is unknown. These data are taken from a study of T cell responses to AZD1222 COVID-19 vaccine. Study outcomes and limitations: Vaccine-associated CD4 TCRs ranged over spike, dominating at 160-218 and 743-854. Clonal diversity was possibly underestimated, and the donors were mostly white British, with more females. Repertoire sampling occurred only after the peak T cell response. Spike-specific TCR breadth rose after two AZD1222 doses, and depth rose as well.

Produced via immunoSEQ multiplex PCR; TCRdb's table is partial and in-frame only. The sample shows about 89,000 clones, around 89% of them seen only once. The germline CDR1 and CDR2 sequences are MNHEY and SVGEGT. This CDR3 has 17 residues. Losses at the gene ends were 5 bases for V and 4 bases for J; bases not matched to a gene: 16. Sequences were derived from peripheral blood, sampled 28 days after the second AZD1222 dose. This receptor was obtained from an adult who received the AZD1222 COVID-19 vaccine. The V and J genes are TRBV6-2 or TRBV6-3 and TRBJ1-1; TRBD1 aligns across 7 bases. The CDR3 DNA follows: TGTGCCAGCAGTCACCGTGGTCAGGGGGTTCACTTCACTGAAGCTTTCTTT. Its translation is CASSHRGQGVHFTEAFF.